This T cell receptor (beta chain) was sequenced for a study of cytomegalovirus exposure and HLA in healthy donors. V was trimmed by 5 bases and J by 7 bases, leaving 15 bases between them. The CDR3 loop spans 14 amino acids. Germline V gives CDR1 SEHNR, CDR2 FQNEAQ (reference sequence). On this clone itself: Its specificity is not known.

Study results and caveats: One later analysis reportedly identified an Asian-associated ancestry cluster that showed fewer N-insertions than the roughly 600-donor mean.

The PCR contained 60 Vbeta and 13 Jbeta primers. Method: immunoSEQ multiplex PCR; TCRdb's copy keeps in-frame clones and lacks some. Of about 190,000 clones listed, approximately 80% were seen once; the top ten hold approximately 2.9%. The source is a woman aged 50 to 60 in good health and CMV-seropositive. This chain links TRBV7-9 with TRBJ2-1, with TRBD1 as a possible D gene (6 bases). Sequencing was performed on PBMCs. CDR3 nucleotide sequence: TGTGCCAGCAGCGCCCCATTGGGGGCGAATGAGCAGTTCTTC. Protein product: CASSAPLGANEQFF.